These 27 T cell receptor beta chains came from one sample sequenced in a study of monozygotic twins with inflammatory bowel disease. TCRdb reprocessed the 5' RACE reads and keeps a single row for each CDR3 protein, giving no DNA. The sample includes around 400,000 distinct CDR3 sequences. Sequenced sample: blood. The receptors come from a human donor with ulcerative colitis or Crohn's disease, or a healthy co-twin of an affected twin (not recorded which).

The chain links TRBV5-1 to TRBJ2-2; TCRdb calls TRBD2, which cannot be checked without DNA. The CDR3 sequence is 19 residues long. Germline V gene lookup returns CDR1 SGHRS and CDR2 YFSETQ. CDR3 sequence reads: CASSLLYPRTSGPTGELFF. Looking up the rest from reference TRBV5-1 and TRBJ2-2 gives the full variable domain: KAGVTQTPRYLIKTRGQQVTLSCSPISGHRSVSWYQQTPGQGLQFLFEYFSETQRNKGNFPGRFSGRQFSNSRSEMNVSTLELGDSALYLCASSLLYPRTSGPTGELFFGEGSRLTVL.

The V gene is TRBV10-3, the J gene TRBJ2-3; the TCRdb call, TRBD2, lacks DNA for checking. The CDR3 contains 16 residues. The germline CDR1 and CDR2 sequences are ENHRY and SYGVKD. CDR3 residues: CAISEPLAGPTDTQYF.

This chain joins TRBV12-3 or TRBV12-4 and TRBJ2-5. The CDR3 is 15 residues long. The CDR3 loop is CASRTDGLGQETQYF.

V and J are TRBV6-1 and TRBJ1-4. The CDR3 is 13 residues long. The germline V gene encodes CDR1 MNHNS and CDR2 SASEGT. The CDR3 sequence is CASYTTRNEKLFF.

The chain combines TRBV4-1 with TRBJ1-3. This CDR3 is built from 15 residues. Germline V gene lookup returns CDR1 MGHRA and CDR2 YSYEKL. CDR3: CASSYRRGSGNTIYF.

The rearrangement joins TRBV18 to TRBJ1-1; no DNA is available, so the TRBD1 call from TCRdb remains unchecked. Germline-derived CDR1 and CDR2 are KGHSH and LQKENI. The CDR3 loop spans 14 amino acids. The CDR3 protein is CASSRGGVGTEAFF.

This chain connects TRBV6-1 to TRBJ1-2; TCRdb returns TRBD1, unconfirmable since there is no DNA. The germline V gene has CDR1 MNHNS and CDR2 SASEGT. The CDR3 covers 15 residues. CDR3 sequence reads: CASRFDRDSNYGYTF.

Here the CDR3 reads CASTDLREGRYNEQFF. V is TRBV19 and J is TRBJ2-1; lacking DNA, the TRBD2 call made by TCRdb goes unchecked. The CDR3 loop spans 16 amino acids. Germline CDR1 LNHDA, CDR2 SQIVND (reference sequence).

The chain employs TRBV7-8 and TRBJ2-3. The CDR3 contains 15 residues. The germline V gene encodes CDR1 SGHVS and CDR2 FQNEAQ. The CDR3: CASSSGISSTDTQYF. The full variable domain, completed using reference TRBV7-8 and TRBJ2-3, is GAGVSQSPRYKVAKRGQDVALRCDPISGHVSLFWYQQALGQGPEFLTYFQNEAQLDKSGLPSDRFFAERPEGSVSTLKIQRTQQEDSAVYLCASSSGISSTDTQYFGPGTRLTVL.

Here the CDR3 reads CSAPGGTGEAFF. This chain links TRBV20-1 with TRBJ1-1; checking the TCRdb D call of TRBD1 is not possible without DNA. Germline V gene sequence: CDR1 DFQATT, CDR2 SNEGSKA (reference sequence). This CDR3 contains 12 residues.

The chain uses TRBV5-1 and TRBJ1-2. CDR1 SGHRS and CDR2 YFSETQ come from the germline V gene. The CDR3 length is 12 residues. The CDR3 here is CASSLEGYGYTF.

This chain links TRBV5-1 with TRBJ2-1; TCRdb's assignment of TRBD1 cannot be checked, as there is no DNA. CDR1 and CDR2 from the germline V gene are SGHRS and YFSETQ. The CDR3 contains 15 residues. The CDR3 here is CASSLGQGGNHEQFF.

The chain links TRBV20-1 to TRBJ2-7; checking the TCRdb D call of TRBD2 is not possible without DNA. Germline V gives CDR1 DFQATT, CDR2 SNEGSKA (reference sequence). This CDR3 region has 14 residues. CDR3 loop: CSAPLAGSSYEQYF.

CDR3 sequence: CASSLALSGRDEQFF. The chain joins TRBV5-1 to TRBJ2-1; no DNA is available, so the TRBD2 call from TCRdb remains unchecked. The CDR3 extends over 15 amino acids. Germline lookup yields CDR1 SGHRS and CDR2 YFSETQ. The variable domain in full, completed from reference TRBV5-1 and TRBJ2-1, reads KAGVTQTPRYLIKTRGQQVTLSCSPISGHRSVSWYQQTPGQGLQFLFEYFSETQRNKGNFPGRFSGRQFSNSRSEMNVSTLELGDSALYLCASSLALSGRDEQFFGPGTRLTVL.

CDR3: CASSLGPSGNTGELFF. The chain joins TRBV7-2 to TRBJ2-2. The CDR3 is 16 amino acids. The V gene's germline CDR1 is SGHTA and CDR2 FQGNSA. Looking up the rest from reference TRBV7-2 and TRBJ2-2 gives the full variable domain: GAGVSQSPSNKVTEKGKDVELRCDPISGHTALYWYRQSLGQGLEFLIYFQGNSAPDKSGLPSDRFSAERTGGSVSTLTIQRTQQEDSAVYLCASSLGPSGNTGELFFGEGSRLTVL.

V and J are TRBV28 and TRBJ2-3. Germline V CDR1 and CDR2: MDHEN, SYDVKM. CDR3 length equals 18 residues. The CDR3 is CASSSPQVSGSLTDTQYF.

V usage is TRBV5-1 and J usage is TRBJ2-3; lacking DNA, the TRBD2 call made by TCRdb goes unchecked. The CDR3 contains 12 residues. Germline-derived CDR1 and CDR2 are SGHRS and YFSETQ. CDR3 in amino acids: CASGDSPNTQYF.

This chain connects TRBV5-6 to TRBJ2-5; TCRdb's D call, TRBD2, is unchecked because there is no DNA. The CDR3 runs 14 residues. The V gene's germline CDR1 is SGHDT and CDR2 YYEEEE. CDR3 in amino acids: CASSFGGVEETQYF.

This chain links TRBV14 with TRBJ2-1. The CDR3 extends over 13 amino acids. The germline V gene encodes CDR1 SGHDN and CDR2 FVKESK. CDR3 residues: CASSQVLGNEQFF.

The chain has TRBV25-1 and TRBJ2-3; as DNA is missing, the TRBD2 call by TCRdb cannot be tested. The germline CDR1 and CDR2 sequences are MGHDK and SYGVNS. The CDR3 is made up of 18 amino acids. This chain's CDR3 is CASSPSGGALDGADTQYF.

J is TRBJ2-7 and V is TRBV20-1; TCRdb returns TRBD1, unconfirmable since there is no DNA. The CDR3 sequence is 15 residues long. CDR1 is DFQATT and CDR2 is SNEGSKA in the germline V gene (reference sequence). The CDR3 reads CSAWAGTSTSYEQYF.

The chain joins TRBV5-1 to TRBJ2-3. Germline V gene lookup returns CDR1 SGHRS and CDR2 YFSETQ. There are 13 residues in the CDR3. CDR3: CASSLYVTDTQYF. The whole variable domain, filled in from reference TRBV5-1 and TRBJ2-3, reads KAGVTQTPRYLIKTRGQQVTLSCSPISGHRSVSWYQQTPGQGLQFLFEYFSETQRNKGNFPGRFSGRQFSNSRSEMNVSTLELGDSALYLCASSLYVTDTQYFGPGTRLTVL.

This chain connects TRBV24-1 to TRBJ1-6; TCRdb designates TRBD1, a call that cannot be tested without DNA. Germline V gene sequence: CDR1 KGHDR, CDR2 SFDVKD. There are 16 residues in the CDR3. CDR3 protein: CATSDLSRVGNSPLHF.

V usage is TRBV21-1 and J usage is TRBJ2-2; TCRdb selects TRBD1, and the lack of DNA leaves this call unchecked. TRBV21-1 is assigned pseudogene status. The length of the CDR3 is 15 residues. The CDR3 reads CASSKAQGRTGELFF.

The chain's CDR3 is CASSFFGAGYTF. The chain combines TRBV12-3 or TRBV12-4 with TRBJ1-2; there is no DNA to check the TCRdb D call of TRBD1. CDR3 size: 12 residues.

The CDR3 protein is CASSLWVGKYEQYF. This sequence joins TRBV28 and TRBJ2-7. Per the germline V gene, CDR1 is MDHEN and CDR2 is SYDVKM. The CDR3 covers 14 residues.

The V call is TRBV2, the J call TRBJ2-3. This CDR3 spans 13 amino acids. Germline CDR1 is SNHLY and CDR2 is FYNNEI. CDR3 protein: CASTYDSHATQYF.